The 12 T cell receptor beta chains in this list originate from one sample, sequenced in a study of cytomegalovirus exposure and HLA in healthy donors. It was with 60 Vbeta and 13 Jbeta primers that the PCR ran. Sequencing was performed with immunoSEQ multiplex PCR; in TCRdb, only in-frame clones are kept and a portion is missing. The sample lists 150,000 or so clones, 75% to 90% occurring once. Material: PBMCs. These receptors were collected from a man younger than 30 in good health and CMV-seropositive.

This clone was found once. The chain recombines TRBV5-8 with TRBJ2-1, with a tentative D call TRBD2 (6 bases). Germline assignment: CDR1 SGHTS and CDR2 YDEGEE. V was trimmed by 0 bases and J by 8 bases, leaving 18 bases between them. This CDR3 region has 16 residues. The CDR3: CASSLAPGRPGDEQFF. CDR3 nucleotide sequence: TGTGCCAGCAGCTTGGCGCCAGGGCGTCCGGGGGATGAGCAGTTCTTC. The variable domain in full, completed from reference TRBV5-8 and TRBJ2-1, reads EAGVTQSPTHLIKTRGQQATLRCSPISGHTSVYWYQQALGLGLQFLLWYDEGEERNRGNFPPRFSGRQFPNYSSELNVNALELEDSALYLCASSLAPGRPGDEQFFGPGTRLTVL.

The gene calls are TRBV5-1 and TRBJ1-1; 7 bases map to TRBD1. V was clipped by 2 bases and J by 1 base; unmatched bases: 2. CDR3 size: 14 residues. Per the germline V gene, CDR1 is SGHRS and CDR2 is YFSETQ. DNA for the CDR3: TGCGCCAGCAGCTTTAGACAGGGGAACACTGAAGCTTTCTTT. Translating gives CASSFRQGNTEAFF.

The chain links TRBV21-1 to TRBJ2-7; the DNA was not used to check the table's D call, TRBD2. TRBV21-1 is noted as a pseudogene. The CDR3 has 12 amino acids. The chain's CDR3 is CASILRRRRIIF. For the CDR3, the DNA is TGTGCCAGCATTCTAAGGAGACGTCGAATAATCTTC.

This clone was observed a handful of times. The rearrangement joins TRBV5-1 to TRBJ1-1; no clear D gene. The germline V and J ends were trimmed by 0 bases and 0 bases, with 15 bases remaining between them. Germline CDR1 SGHRS, CDR2 YFSETQ. The CDR3 length is 17 residues. The CDR3 protein is CASSLVSIGVMNTEAFF. The DNA for the CDR3 is TGCGCCAGCAGCTTGGTTTCCATCGGGGTCATGAACACTGAAGCTTTCTTT.

This chain's CDR3 is CASTGGRADTQYF. In nucleotides, the CDR3 is TGTGCCAGCACAGGAGGGAGAGCAGATACGCAGTATTTT. The chain joins TRBV9 to TRBJ2-3, with D possibly being TRBD2 (6 bases). CDR3 size: 13 residues. The germline CDR1 and CDR2 sequences are SGDLS and YYNGEE. V gave up 6 bases and J gave up 4 bases, with 12 bases separating them.

The chain links TRBV7-9 to TRBJ2-1; TRBD2 matches 12 bases. The germline V gene encodes CDR1 SEHNR and CDR2 FQNEAQ (reference sequence). The CDR3 contains 16 residues. J was trimmed by 6 bases and V by 5 bases; bases with no gene match: 8. For the CDR3, the DNA is TGTGCCAGCAGCAGCCCCCTAGCGGGGGGGCGCAATGAGCAGTTCTTC. It encodes CASSSPLAGGRNEQFF.

The rearrangement joins TRBV2 to TRBJ2-5; the match to TRBD1 covers 9 bases. The J segment lost 5 bases and the V segment lost 6 bases, leaving 10 bases of the junction unmatched. Germline V CDR1 and CDR2: SNHLY, FYNNEI. The CDR3 has 15 amino acids. The CDR3 loop is CASRLDRGNRETQYF. The CDR3 bases are TGTGCCAGCAGGCTGGACAGGGGTAATCGGGAGACCCAGTACTTC.

This chain links TRBV14 with TRBJ1-2; D not certain. There are 17 residues in the CDR3. The V and J ends lost 0 bases and 2 bases respectively, with 16 bases between them. Germline V gives CDR1 SGHDN, CDR2 FVKESK. CDR3 DNA sequence: TGTGCCAGCAGCCAAGAGTACAGTTCAATCCCAAACTATGGCTACACCTTC. Translated, it gives CASSQEYSSIPNYGYTF. Full variable domain (outside the CDR3, taken from reference TRBV14 and TRBJ1-2): EAGVTQFPSHSVIEKGQTVTLRCDPISGHDNLYWYRRVMGKEIKFLLHFVKESKQDESGMPNNRFLAERTGGTYSTLKVQPAELEDSGVYFCASSQEYSSIPNYGYTFGSGTRLTVV.

The gene calls are TRBV19 and TRBJ1-3; D remains ambiguous. Germline CDR1 reads LNHDA; CDR2 reads SQIVND (reference sequence). This CDR3 has 15 amino acids. Trimming took 6 bases from V and 0 from J, leaving 12 bases between them. For the CDR3, the DNA is TGTGCCAGTAGGGATCGGGTCATCTCTGGAAACACCATATATTTT. Protein: CASRDRVISGNTIYF.

The J gene is TRBJ2-5, the V gene TRBV5-4; tentative D call: TRBD2 (6 bases). The V gene lost 5 bases and the J gene lost 2 bases, with 16 bases spanning the gap. This CDR3 is built from 15 residues. Germline CDR1 reads SGHNT; CDR2 reads YYREEE (reference sequence). The CDR3 DNA reads TGTGCCAGCAGACTTCTGGCAGGAGGGCAAGAGACCCAGTACTTC. Encoded protein: CASRLLAGGQETQYF.

This clone was picked up a small number of times. The chain carries TRBV7-6 and TRBJ1-3; tentative D call: TRBD1 (5 bases). CDR3 length: 15 residues. From germline, CDR1 is SGHVS and CDR2 FNYEAQ. V lost 0 bases to trimming and J lost 4 bases, with 10 bases between them. CDR3 in DNA: TGTGCCAGCAGCTTAGCAGCAGGGCTGGGAAACACCATATATTTT. Its protein is CASSLAAGLGNTIYF. Using reference TRBV7-6 and TRBJ1-3 for the parts outside the CDR3, the full variable domain is GAGVSQSPRYKVTKRGQDVALRCDPISGHVSLYWYRQALGQGPEFLTYFNYEAQQDKSGLPNDRFSAERPEGSISTLTIQRTEQRDSAMYRCASSLAAGLGNTIYFGEGSWLTVV.

V is TRBV5-1 and J is TRBJ2-7, with TRBD1 matching over 8 bases. V lost 2 bases and J lost 2; bases outside the gene matches: 9. Germline V lookup: CDR1 SGHRS, CDR2 YFSETQ. The CDR3 is 16 amino acids. The CDR3 coding sequence is TGCGCCAGCAGCTTCAGGGGGCGCGGTCTTCCCTACGAGCAGTACTTC. It specifies CASSFRGRGLPYEQYF.